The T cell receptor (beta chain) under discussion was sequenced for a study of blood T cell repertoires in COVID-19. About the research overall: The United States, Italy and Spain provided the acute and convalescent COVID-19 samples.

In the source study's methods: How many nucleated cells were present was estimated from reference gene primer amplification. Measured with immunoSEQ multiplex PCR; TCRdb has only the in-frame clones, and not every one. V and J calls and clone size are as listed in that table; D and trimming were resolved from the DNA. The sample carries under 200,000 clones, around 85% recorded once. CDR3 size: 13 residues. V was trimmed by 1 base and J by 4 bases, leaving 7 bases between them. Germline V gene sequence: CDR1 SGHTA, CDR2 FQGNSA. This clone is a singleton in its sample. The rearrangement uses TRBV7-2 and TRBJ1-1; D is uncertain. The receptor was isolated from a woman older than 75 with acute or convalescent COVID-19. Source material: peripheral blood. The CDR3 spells CASSLVESTEAFF. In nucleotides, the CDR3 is TGTGCCAGCAGCTTAGTGGAGAGCACTGAAGCTTTCTTT.